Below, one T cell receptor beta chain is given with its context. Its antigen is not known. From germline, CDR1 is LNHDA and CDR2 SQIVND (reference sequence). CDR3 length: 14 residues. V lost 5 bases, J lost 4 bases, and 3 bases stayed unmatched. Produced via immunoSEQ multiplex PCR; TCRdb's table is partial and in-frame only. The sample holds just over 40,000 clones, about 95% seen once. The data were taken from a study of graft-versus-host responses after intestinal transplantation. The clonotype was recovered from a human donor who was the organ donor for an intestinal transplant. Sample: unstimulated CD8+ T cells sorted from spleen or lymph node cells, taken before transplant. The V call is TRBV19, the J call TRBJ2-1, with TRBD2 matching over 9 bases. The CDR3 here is CASSVLAGYNEQFF. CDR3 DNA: TGTGCCAGTAGTGTCCTAGCGGGGTACAATGAGCAGTTCTTC.